The 15 T cell receptor beta chains reported below all come from one sample, sequenced in a study of glioma-infiltrating T cells. The iRepertoire nested amplicon-rescue multiplex PCR amplified TCR alpha and beta CDR3s from RNA. Using its own MiXCR run on the multiplex PCR reads, TCRdb lists one record per CDR3 protein. The sample has a few hundred thousand distinct CDR3 sequences; around 45% are singletons. Sequenced: glioma tissue, nonneoplastic brain tissue, or PBMCs (not recorded which). These receptors were obtained from a human donor with low-grade glioma or glioblastoma, undergoing nonglioma brain surgery, or in good health (not recorded which).

The chain recombines TRBV29-1 with TRBJ2-3; tentatively, D is TRBD1 (6 bases). Per germline, CDR1 SQVTM and CDR2 ANQGSEA. The V gene lost 5 bases and the J gene lost 9 bases, with 12 bases spanning the gap. The CDR3 totals 11 residues. The CDR3 DNA follows: TGCAGCGTTAGGAACAGGGCAACGCAGTATTTT. Its translation is CSVRNRATQYF.

Concerning this clonotype: Possible read error: a much larger clone is one base away. The chain is built from TRBV20-1 and TRBJ1-2; TRBD1 agrees at 8 bases. The CDR3 loop spans 16 amino acids. The V gene's germline CDR1 is DFQATT and CDR2 SNEGSKA (reference sequence). The CDR3 region has the DNA TGCAGTTCTAGATCCAGCGGACAGGGCTCCATCTATGGCTACACCTTC. Translated, it gives CSSRSSGQGSIYGYTF.

In the case of this clonotype: An end of the junction differs from the germline gene, which may be a read error. The chain couples TRBV28 to TRBJ2-1, with TRBD2 matching over 9 bases. Germline lookup yields CDR1 MDHEN and CDR2 SYDVKM. The CDR3 length is 16 residues. Here the CDR3 DNA reads TGTGCCAGCCAGACGGGACTAGCCCTACCCTACAATAAGCAGTTCTTC. Protein sequence: CASQTGLALPYNKQFF.

This clonotype was seen just once. This sequence joins TRBV5-1 and TRBJ2-1; 7 bases fit TRBD1. J was trimmed by 5 bases and V by 3 bases; bases with no gene match: 8. There are 15 residues in the CDR3. The germline CDR1 and CDR2 sequences are SGHRS and YFSETQ. The CDR3 sequence: CASSSITGVHNEQFF. CDR3 coding DNA: TGCGCCAGCAGCTCCATCACAGGGGTACACAATGAGCAGTTCTTC.

The chain couples TRBV20-1 to TRBJ2-1, with 8 bases identical to TRBD2. With 6 bases clipped from V and 9 bases from J, the junction kept 13 bases outside the gene matches. This CDR3 spans 14 amino acids. Germline loops: CDR1 DFQATT, CDR2 SNEGSKA (reference sequence). This CDR3 reads CSATSGFRYGEQFF. CDR3 coding DNA: TGCAGTGCAACTAGCGGATTTAGGTATGGTGAGCAGTTCTTC.

The V gene is TRBV6-6, the J gene TRBJ1-5; D remains unclear. V lost 0 bases and J 0 bases, leaving 9 bases between the germline ends. The germline V gene has CDR1 MNHNY and CDR2 SVGAGI (reference sequence). This CDR3 has 16 amino acids. The CDR3 region is CASSYSPRYSNQPQHF. The CDR3 coding sequence is TGTGCCAGCAGTTACTCGCCCCGTTATAGCAATCAGCCCCAGCATTTT.

As to this clonotype: One junction end does not reproduce the germline sequence, and a read error may be involved. The V gene is TRBV10-3, the J gene TRBJ2-3; 10 bases are shared with TRBD2. CDR3 length: 16 residues. Germline loops: CDR1 ENHRY, CDR2 SYGVKD. This CDR3 reads CAIRISLAGEADMQYF. In nucleotides, the CDR3 is TGTGCCATCAGGATATCGCTAGCGGGAGAGGCAGATATGCAGTATTTT.

A remark on this clonotype: A much more abundant neighbour one base away suggests this may be a read error. This chain connects TRBV20-1 to TRBJ2-1; TRBD2 matches 7 bases. CDR3 length: 15 amino acids. In germline, CDR1 is DFQATT, CDR2 SNEGSKA (reference sequence). The CDR3 loop is CSARDAGSGNNGQFF. The CDR3 DNA reads as TGCAGTGCTAGAGATGCGGGGAGCGGGAACAATGGGCAGTTCTTC.

Regarding this clonotype: A read error may explain this, as a much larger clone is one base away. The chain couples TRBV27 to TRBJ1-4, with 7 nucleotides matching TRBD1. The CDR3 is made up of 13 amino acids. V lost 6 bases, J lost 10 bases, and 8 bases stayed unmatched. Germline V gives CDR1 MNHEY, CDR2 SMNVEV (reference sequence). The CDR3, as DNA: TGTGCCAGCAGCAGGGGGGTTAGCGGAAAACTGTTTTTT. This encodes CASSRGVSGKLFF.

The chain links TRBV29-1 to TRBJ2-7; 8 bases line up with TRBD2. This CDR3 contains 14 residues. Germline V lookup: CDR1 SQVTM, CDR2 ANQGSEA. With V trimmed by 7 bases and J by 3 bases, 11 bases remained unmatched. CDR3 loop: CSAGGGNIFYEQYF. In DNA, the CDR3 is TGCAGCGCGGGAGGGGGGAATATCTTCTACGAGCAGTACTTC.

Points on this clonotype: A much larger clone is a single base away; this may be a read error. The genes are TRBV7-2 and TRBJ2-3; no firm D call. Between the trimmed V and J ends, which lost 8 bases and 4 bases, there was a span of 10 bases. CDR3 length: 12 amino acids. CDR1 and CDR2 (germline): SGHTA, FQGNSA. This CDR3 is CASRSGADTQYF. The DNA for the CDR3 is TGTGCCAGCCGCTCAGGAGCAGATACGCAGTATTTT.

The chain links TRBV15 to TRBJ2-5; 12 bases line up with TRBD2. Per the germline V gene, CDR1 is LNHNV and CDR2 is YYDKDF (reference sequence). The CDR3 totals 15 residues. V gave up 5 bases and J gave up 5 bases; unmatched junction bases: 6. The CDR3 DNA follows: TGTGCCACCAGCGGACTAGCGGGATTCACCGAGACCCAGTACTTC. It encodes CATSGLAGFTETQYF.

To note about this clonotype: A much more abundant neighbour one base away suggests this may be a read error. The chain combines TRBV20-1 with TRBJ2-5; a possible D gene is TRBD2 (5 bases). CDR3 size: 13 residues. CDR1 DFQATT and CDR2 SNEGSKA come from the germline V gene (reference sequence). The CDR3 loop reads CIAPSLGGETQYF. DNA for the CDR3: TGCATTGCTCCTTCACTAGGAGGAGAGACCCAGTACTTC.

The V and J genes are TRBV4-1 and TRBJ2-5; D gene ambiguous. V was pared by 1 base and J by 3 bases, with 12 bases between. This CDR3 spans 15 amino acids. Germline V gives CDR1 MGHRA, CDR2 YSYEKL. The CDR3 DNA is TGCGCCAGCAGCCAAGGCCGCACAGTAGAAGAGACCCAGTACTTC. It is translated as CASSQGRTVEETQYF.

The rearrangement joins TRBV28 to TRBJ2-7; TRBD1 might be the D (6 bases). The CDR3 is 14 amino acids. Trimming took 7 bases from V and 0 from J, leaving 13 bases between them. The germline V gene has CDR1 MDHEN and CDR2 SYDVKM. The CDR3 here is CASNLGTYSYEQYF. The CDR3 DNA reads TGTGCCAGCAACCTTGGGACATACTCCTACGAGCAGTACTTC.